This T cell receptor (beta chain) derives from a study of blood T cell repertoires in COVID-19. Original handling: Estimates of nucleated cell counts were drawn from the amplification of reference gene primers. Generated by immunoSEQ multiplex PCR, the TCRdb table keeps only in-frame clones and is missing some. V, J and clone size were drawn from that table, and D and trimming were deduced from the DNA. In the table there are almost 350,000 clones, approximately 89% of which are singletons. Germline lookup yields CDR1 DFQATT and CDR2 SNEGSKA (reference sequence). The CDR3 sequence is 16 residues long. Deletions cut 3 bases from V and 6 bases from J, with 23 bases between. This clone turned up a few times.

The chain is built from TRBV20-1 and TRBJ1-2; possible D gene TRBD1, 5 bases. The receptor was derived from a woman aged 60-75 years with COVID-19, enrolled during active disease. What was sequenced was peripheral blood. The CDR3 coding sequence is TGCAGTGCTAGTTCGGGGGACCCCGGGGAGAGGAATGGCTACACCTTC. It yields the protein CSASSGDPGERNGYTF.